This TCR beta chain comes out of a study of T cell clonality in common variable immunodeficiency. Study-level results: Authors noted CVID clonality's cause needs subpopulation repertoire sequencing. In common variable immunodeficiency, TCR beta chains reportedly carried fewer deletions and N-nucleotide insertions.

In this sample, this clone is medium-sized. Its antigen is not identified. The read finishes 3 residues shy of the CDR3 end, and the germline J gene is used to complete it. Produced via immunoSEQ multiplex PCR; TCRdb's table is partial and in-frame only. The record shows 25,000 to 30,000 clones for this sample, with no singletons present. V lost 2 bases, J lost 6 bases, and 14 bases lay in between. Germline CDR1 is GTSNPN and CDR2 is SVGIG (reference sequence). The CDR3 length is 13 residues. The rearrangement links TRBV30 to TRBJ2-7; D unresolved. The sequenced sample was peripheral blood mononuclear cells. This clonotype was sampled from a human donor with common variable immunodeficiency. The CDR3 here is CAWSIAAPSEQYF. The part of the CDR3 DNA that was read is TGTGCCTGGAGTATTGCGGCCCCGAGCGAG.